Listed below are T cell receptor beta chains from one sample, sequenced in a study of shared clonotypes between healthy human individuals. Generated by immunoSEQ multiplex PCR, the TCRdb table keeps only in-frame clones and is missing some. The data show 950,000 to 1,300,000 clones, 65% to 75% seen once. What was sequenced was memory CD4+ T cells sorted from blood. Receptors originate from a man aged 18-30 years in good health. CDR3s leave out the opening cysteine and the closing phenylalanine or tryptophan. Size is stated for part of the rows, as once, few or many counts, or as a class when the clone is expanded.

V gene	J gene	clone size	CDR3 protein
TRBV9	TRBJ2-6	-	ASSVAGGSGANVLT
TRBV30	TRBJ2-3	-	AWSTGTGGITDTQY
TRBV19	TRBJ1-3	-	ASGPRGSGNTIY
TRBV5-6	TRBJ2-5	-	ASSLESGRREETQY
TRBV5-1	TRBJ2-3	-	ASSLGLTGGGTDTQY
TRBV5-8	TRBJ1-5	-	ASSLFGMGNQPQH
TRBV6-5	TRBJ2-1	-	ASRRSGSYNEQF
TRBV5-6	TRBJ2-7	many	ASSLTRRTGKNEQY
TRBV30	TRBJ2-1	-	AWRTSGGAGQF
TRBV7-9	TRBJ1-2	-	ASSLDPRPGGSIRHGYT
TRBV5-1	TRBJ2-7	few	ASSLAGTNPAYEQY
TRBV10-3	TRBJ2-1	-	ATWTSGGNEQF
TRBV27	TRBJ2-7	-	ASRLPVEQY
TRBV9	TRBJ2-1	-	ASSPRGASYNEQF
TRBV6-5	TRBJ1-6	-	ASSPGYNSPLH
TRBV9	TRBJ1-1	-	ASSTSTGGTEAF
TRBV2	TRBJ1-1	-	ACKTADTEAF
TRBV10-3	TRBJ2-1	-	AITADREQF
TRBV7-9	TRBJ2-7	-	ASSPGKSSYEQY
TRBV21-1	TRBJ2-7	-	ASSKEQYPPEQY
TRBV28	TRBJ2-7	-	ASRDSYEQY
TRBV6-1	TRBJ1-2	once	ASSTGFYGYT
TRBV27	TRBJ2-6	-	ASSFKTGDSGANVLT
TRBV7-2	TRBJ1-5	few	ASSAEGSRGQPQH
TRBV25-1	TRBJ2-7	-	ASSESSGGVYEQY
TRBV6-1	TRBJ2-5	-	ASRVRNRETQY
TRBV6-4	TRBJ1-1	-	ASSVDTEAF
TRBV5-1	TRBJ2-1	-	ASSFEGLAAYNEQF
TRBV28	TRBJ2-5	-	ASSPRGAVEETQY